Below, 20 T cell receptor beta chains from the same sample are listed, as sequenced in a study of T cells after yellow fever vaccination. TCRdb reprocessed the 5' RACE reads with MiXCR, giving one entry per CDR3 protein. The sample shows under 500,000 distinct CDR3 sequences, roughly a sixth of them seen only once. The sample here was PBMCs, taken before the yellow fever booster vaccination. The receptors originated from a man younger than 30 who received the YFV17D yellow fever vaccine.

V gene TRBV4-2 combines with J gene TRBJ2-3; 14 bases are a match to TRBD2. The CDR3 is 18 amino acids. The ends lost 4 bases at V and 1 base at J; junction bases unmatched: 7. CDR1 and CDR2 (germline): LGHNA, YNFKEQ. DNA of the CDR3: TGTGCCAGCAGCCTCCAGGGACTAGCGGGGGTGGGCACAGATACGCAGTATTTT. Its translation: CASSLQGLAGVGTDTQYF.

The chain links TRBV5-1 to TRBJ2-3; D is undetermined. This CDR3 region has 16 residues. Germline V gives CDR1 SGHRS, CDR2 YFSETQ. V was clipped by 6 bases and J by 3 bases, with 20 bases between them. This CDR3 reads CASKGSQVFLTDTQYF. CDR3 nucleotides: TGCGCCAGCAAAGGATCCCAGGTTTTTTTGACAGATACGCAGTATTTT.

The chain combines TRBV7-9 with TRBJ1-1, with TRBD1 matching 9 bases. With 5 bases clipped from V and 7 bases from J, the junction kept 17 bases outside the gene matches. Germline CDR1 and CDR2: SEHNR and FQNEAQ (reference sequence). The CDR3 spans 17 residues. Written as DNA, the CDR3 is TGTGCCAGCAGCCCCCCCGCCTGGGACAGGGATAAGGGTGAAGCTTTCTTT. Protein sequence: CASSPPAWDRDKGEAFF.

This clonotype was counted between two and nine times. The rearrangement joins TRBV20-1 to TRBJ2-5; TRBD1 is a possible D gene (6 bases). This CDR3 comprises 13 residues. Germline V gene lookup returns CDR1 DFQATT and CDR2 SNEGSKA (reference sequence). V lost 7 bases, J lost 10 bases, and 22 bases lay in between. The CDR3 sequence: CSGTEGRTRDQYF. For the CDR3, the DNA is TGCAGTGGGACAGAGGGGCGGACACGGGACCAGTACTTC.

This clonotype was seen only a few times. The chain links TRBV6-1 to TRBJ1-5; no clear D gene. In germline, CDR1 is MNHNS, CDR2 SASEGT. The CDR3 runs 16 residues. Trimming took 1 base from V and 3 from J, leaving 13 bases between them. CDR3 nucleotides: TGTGCCAGCAGTGAAGGCGTAGGGCCTCTCAATCAGCCCCAGCATTTT. Encoded protein: CASSEGVGPLNQPQHF.

V gene TRBV2 combines with J gene TRBJ2-1, with D maybe TRBD1 (6 bases). CDR3 length: 14 amino acids. The germline V gene encodes CDR1 SNHLY and CDR2 FYNNEI. The V end was cut by 4 bases, the J end by 8 bases, with 15 bases between. CDR3 sequence (DNA): TGTGCCAGCAGTGGCTCCGGGACACTAGATGAGCAGTTCTTC. This translates into CASSGSGTLDEQFF. The full variable domain, its missing parts supplied by reference TRBV2 and TRBJ2-1, is EPEVTQTPSHQVTQMGQEVILRCVPISNHLYFYWYRQILGQKVEFLVSFYNNEISEKSEIFDDQFSVERPDGSNFTLKIRSTKLEDSAMYFCASSGSGTLDEQFFGPGTRLTVL.

The chain links TRBV24-1 to TRBJ2-6; D unclear. The CDR3 covers 13 residues. The V end was cut by 9 bases, the J end by 2 bases, with 7 bases between. CDR1 KGHDR and CDR2 SFDVKD come from the germline V gene. The CDR3 nucleotides are TGTGCCACCGGACGGCCTGGGGCCAACGTCCTGACTTTC. Translating gives CATGRPGANVLTF.

The rearrangement uses TRBV5-1 and TRBJ2-7, with 8 bases matching TRBD1. CDR1 is SGHRS and CDR2 is YFSETQ in the germline V gene. J gave up 3 bases and V 3 bases, and 2 bases lay outside the gene matches. The CDR3 runs 13 residues. The CDR3 region has the DNA TGCGCCAGCAGCTCAGGGGGCGGCTACGAGCAGTACTTC. Residues: CASSSGGGYEQYF.

This chain connects TRBV7-2 to TRBJ1-4, with D perhaps matching TRBD1 (5 bases). The CDR3 sequence is 15 residues long. Germline V gives CDR1 SGHTA, CDR2 FQGNSA. Trimming removed 5 bases from V and 4 bases from J, with 14 bases in between. As DNA, the CDR3 is TGTGCCAGCAGCCGAACCGGGACTCTTAATGAAAAACTGTTTTTT. Amino acids: CASSRTGTLNEKLFF.

The rearrangement joins TRBV6-5 to TRBJ2-6; D remains ambiguous. This CDR3 spans 15 amino acids. Germline V CDR1 and CDR2: MNHEY, SVGAGI. The ends were cut back, 5 bases at V and 0 bases at J, with 8 bases in the middle. The CDR3 is CASSAAGSGANVLTF. The CDR3 DNA follows: TGTGCCAGCAGTGCTGCCGGCTCTGGGGCCAACGTCCTGACTTTC.

The chain combines TRBV12-3 or TRBV12-4 with TRBJ1-2; weak D call: TRBD1 (5 bases). The CDR3 runs to 13 residues. V lost 6 bases to trimming and J lost 4 bases, with 12 bases between them. CDR3 coding DNA: TGTGCCAGCAGGATGGGACGGATCTATGGCTACACCTTC. Amino acid sequence: CASRMGRIYGYTF.

This chain uses TRBV7-6 with TRBJ1-4; no definite D call. V was shortened by 2 bases and J by 4 bases, with 8 bases between the two germline ends. CDR1 is SGHVS and CDR2 is FNYEAQ in the germline V gene. The CDR3 spans 14 residues. CDR3 DNA sequence: TGTGCCAGCAGCTTACAGTCGAGTAATGAAAAACTGTTTTTT. It yields the protein CASSLQSSNEKLFF.

This clonotype was recorded many times. The rearrangement joins TRBV12-3 or TRBV12-4 to TRBJ1-2; D unclear. V was shortened by 3 bases and J by 3 bases, with 8 bases between the two germline ends. This CDR3 contains 13 residues. The CDR3 region is CASSFTGHYGYTF. CDR3 in DNA: TGTGCCAGCAGTTTTACCGGGCACTATGGCTACACCTTC.

V usage is TRBV12-3 or TRBV12-4 and J usage is TRBJ1-1; D is unclear. With 2 bases removed from V and 1 base from J, the gap between germline ends came to 11 bases. This CDR3 region has 15 residues. The CDR3, as DNA: TGTGCCAGCAGTTTACAGGAAGGGTGGAACACTGAAGCTTTCTTT. It translates to CASSLQEGWNTEAFF.

This clonotype was counted a few times. This chain joins TRBV5-1 and TRBJ2-3; no clear D gene. Germline CDR1 reads SGHRS; CDR2 reads YFSETQ. The CDR3 is 14 residues long. V lost 4 bases and J lost 0, with 9 bases in between. The CDR3: CASSRTTSTDTQYF. The CDR3 DNA sequence: TGCGCCAGCAGCCGGACGACTAGCACAGATACGCAGTATTTT.

This clonotype was recorded at least ten times. The chain employs TRBV6-8 and TRBJ1-2, with a weak D call TRBD1 (6 bases). Germline V gene data show CDR1 as MNHGY and CDR2 as SAAAGT. This CDR3 is 14 amino acids long. The V and J ends lost 4 bases and 2 bases respectively, with 11 bases between them. This CDR3 reads CASSCLQGNYGYTF. CDR3 in DNA: TGTGCCAGCAGTTGCCTCCAGGGGAACTATGGCTACACCTTC.

The J gene is TRBJ2-7, the V gene TRBV18; D remains ambiguous. V was cut by 2 bases and J by 7 bases, with 18 bases left in between. This CDR3 is 15 amino acids long. Germline CDR1 is KGHSH and CDR2 is LQKENI. CDR3 in DNA: TGTGCCAGCTCACCAGGGCAGGCCTCCCTAGGGGAGCAGTACGTC. It translates to CASSPGQASLGEQYV.

This sequence joins TRBV5-1 and TRBJ1-2; D might be TRBD1 (5 bases). This CDR3 contains 13 residues. V was clipped by 5 bases and J by 3 bases, with 11 bases between them. Germline V gene data show CDR1 as SGHRS and CDR2 as YFSETQ. The CDR3 nucleotides read TGCGCCAGCAGGGCCGGGACTGACTATGGCTACACCTTC. Protein sequence: CASRAGTDYGYTF.

V gene TRBV4-3 combines with J gene TRBJ2-5; D unclear. V gave up 4 bases and J gave up 1 base, with 7 bases separating them. The CDR3 length is 13 residues. CDR1 and CDR2 (germline): LGHNA, YSLEER. The CDR3 DNA follows: TGCGCCAGCAGCCGCAGCCTCCAAGAGACCCAGTACTTC. Protein product: CASSRSLQETQYF.

This rearrangement joins TRBV5-1 to TRBJ1-1; D not certain. The CDR3 extends over 16 amino acids. Trimming took off 2 bases at V and 0 bases at J, with 14 bases between the two ends. Germline values: CDR1 SGHRS, CDR2 YFSETQ. The CDR3 sequence: CASSLSAVAMNTEAFF. DNA of the CDR3: TGCGCCAGCAGCTTATCTGCGGTCGCCATGAACACTGAAGCTTTCTTT.